This TCR beta chain was retrieved from a study of blood T cell repertoires in COVID-19. Study at large: PBMCs, B-cell-depleted T cells, or T cells provided the cDNA or gDNA that made up the material.

This CDR3 spans 17 amino acids. Germline CDR1 MNHNY, CDR2 SVGAGI (reference sequence). The V gene lost 5 bases and the J gene lost 3 bases, with 22 bases spanning the gap. Sequencing was performed with immunoSEQ multiplex PCR; in TCRdb, only in-frame clones are kept and a portion is missing. Of approximately 84,000 clones in the sample, roughly 80% were seen once. The J gene is TRBJ1-2, the V gene TRBV6-6, with a possible D match to TRBD1 (6 bases). The TCR was taken from a human donor in a cohort sampled during active COVID-19. The sample was peripheral blood. The CDR3, as DNA: TGTGCCAGCAGTCCACGCGGCGAGGGGGTTAAGGACTATGGCTACACCTTC. Translating it yields CASSPRGEGVKDYGYTF.